The 27 T cell receptor beta chains below all came from one sample that was sequenced in a study of response to subunit inactivated influenza vaccine. Using its own MiXCR run on the RT-PCR reads, TCRdb lists one record per CDR3 protein. Of hundreds of thousands of distinct CDR3 sequences in the sample, about a fifth were seen once. Sequenced material: PBMCs from blood, taken about 5 days after vaccination. Every receptor here comes from a man aged 50 to 60 who received an inactivated influenza vaccine.

This clonotype has only a few counts. The rearrangement links TRBV6-5 to TRBJ1-6, with D unclear. V gave up 0 bases and J gave up 0 bases, with 9 bases separating them. The germline gives CDR1 MNHEY, CDR2 SVGAGI. The CDR3 is 17 residues long. The DNA for the CDR3 is TGTGCCAGCAGTTACTCGACGCACAGCTCCTATAATTCACCCCTCCACTTT. This gives the protein CASSYSTHSSYNSPLHF.

This clonotype was seen repeatedly, ten times or more. V usage is TRBV14 and J usage is TRBJ2-7; the D is unclear. Germline V CDR1 and CDR2: SGHDN, FVKESK. The V end lost 1 base, the J end lost 5 bases, and 3 bases lay between the germline ends. The CDR3 loop spans 11 amino acids. CDR3 sequence: CASSQGNEQYF. In DNA form, the CDR3 reads TGTGCCAGCAGCCAAGGAAACGAGCAGTACTTC.

Only a few counts were recorded for this clonotype. This sequence joins TRBV20-1 and TRBJ2-3; either TRBD1 or TRBD2 may fit D (5 bases each). Trimming took off 3 bases at V and 6 bases at J, with 16 bases between the two ends. The CDR3 runs 14 residues. The germline V gene has CDR1 DFQATT and CDR2 SNEGSKA (reference sequence). The CDR3 DNA sequence: TGCAGTGCTAGGTCACTAGGGGTAAGGGATACGCAGTATTTT. Its translation is CSARSLGVRDTQYF.

The chain joins TRBV29-1 to TRBJ1-1; D not resolved. The CDR3 has 13 residues. Germline V gene lookup returns CDR1 SQVTM and CDR2 ANQGSEA. Trimming stripped 4 bases from V and 8 bases from J, with 17 bases between. The chain's CDR3 is CSVVTRMSGEAFF. The CDR3 bases are TGCAGCGTTGTGACTAGAATGTCAGGAGAAGCTTTCTTT.

The CDR3 bases are TGCGCCAGCAGCTTGTGGAACCGGGACAGGCGGAACTACGAGCAGTACTTC. As protein: CASSLWNRDRRNYEQYF. The gene calls are TRBV5-1 and TRBJ2-7; 8 bases line up with TRBD1. J lost 3 bases, V lost 1 base, and 12 bases had no gene match. This CDR3 contains 17 residues. Germline-derived CDR1 and CDR2 are SGHRS and YFSETQ.

This clonotype has a handful of counts. V is TRBV3-1 and J is TRBJ2-5, with 7 bases identical to TRBD2. Germline V gene lookup returns CDR1 LGHDT and CDR2 YNNKEL (reference sequence). The V gene end was trimmed by 1 base and the J gene end by 0 bases; junction bases not matched to a gene: 11. This CDR3 is 18 amino acids long. The CDR3 DNA follows: TGTGCCAGCAGCCAAGCATGTAGTCCCCGGGGGGACCAAGAGACCCAGTACTTC. Translated, it gives CASSQACSPRGDQETQYF.

A few counts support this clonotype. This rearrangement joins TRBV5-1 to TRBJ2-3; D not certain. Trimming cost V 0 bases and J 6 bases, with 14 bases left between them. CDR1 is SGHRS and CDR2 is YFSETQ in the germline V gene. The CDR3 totals 15 residues. CDR3: CASSLAPVPDDTQYF. The CDR3, as DNA: TGCGCCAGCAGCTTGGCCCCGGTCCCAGATGATACGCAGTATTTT.

The chain links TRBV3-1 to TRBJ2-1; 10 positions agree with TRBD2. Germline CDR1 is LGHDT and CDR2 is YNNKEL (reference sequence). Trimming removed 5 bases from V and 9 bases from J; junction bases left unmatched: 7. CDR3 length: 14 amino acids. The CDR3 sequence is CASSASGGGGEQFF. Written as DNA, the CDR3 is TGTGCCAGCAGCGCGAGCGGGGGGGGCGGTGAGCAGTTCTTC.

The V and J genes are TRBV5-1 and TRBJ2-7; tentative D call: TRBD2 (5 bases). Germline CDR1 reads SGHRS; CDR2 reads YFSETQ. The CDR3 consists of 15 residues. V was pared by 2 bases and J by 0 bases, with 12 bases between. The chain's CDR3 is CASSLREGHSYEQYF. In DNA form, the CDR3 reads TGCGCCAGCAGCTTACGAGAGGGCCACTCCTACGAGCAGTACTTC.

This clonotype was observed a few times. V gene TRBV5-6 combines with J gene TRBJ1-1; a possible D gene is TRBD1 (6 bases). Germline V gives CDR1 SGHDT, CDR2 YYEEEE. V was cut by 2 bases and J by 5 bases, with 13 bases left in between. This CDR3 comprises 14 residues. As DNA, the CDR3 is TGTGCCAGCAGCTTCGGCAGGGGCATAACTGAAGCTTTCTTT. Its protein product is CASSFGRGITEAFF. Supplemented by reference TRBV5-6 and TRBJ1-1, the full variable domain reads DAGVTQSPTHLIKTRGQQVTLRCSPKSGHDTVSWYQQALGQGPQFIFQYYEEEERQRGNFPDRFSGHQFPNYSSELNVNALLLGDSALYLCASSFGRGITEAFFGQGTRLTVV.

This clonotype was seen more than once but under ten times. V gene TRBV5-5 combines with J gene TRBJ2-1; D ambiguous. The CDR3 loop spans 12 amino acids. The ends were cut back, 4 bases at V and 3 bases at J, with 5 bases in the middle. Germline V gene sequence: CDR1 SGHKS, CDR2 YYEKEE (reference sequence). The CDR3 nucleotides are TGTGCCAGCAGCGTGATCTACAATGAGCAGTTCTTC. It specifies CASSVIYNEQFF.

The genes are TRBV30 and TRBJ2-1; tentatively, D is TRBD2 (6 bases). The CDR3 length is 13 residues. V was trimmed by 0 bases and J by 9 bases, leaving 12 bases between them. Per the germline V gene, CDR1 is GTSNPN and CDR2 is SVGIG (reference sequence). Written as DNA, the CDR3 is TGTGCCTGGAGTGTCGCGGGGAGTGGTGAGCAGTTCTTC. Amino acid sequence: CAWSVAGSGEQFF.

The rearrangement joins TRBV25-1 to TRBJ1-2; D remains unclear. The length of the CDR3 is 13 residues. Trimming pared 10 bases from V and 1 base from J, leaving 13 bases between. From germline, CDR1 is MGHDK and CDR2 SYGVNS. The CDR3 DNA reads as TGTGCCACCCGTCAAGGGCTTAACTATGGCTACACCTTC. Translated, it gives CATRQGLNYGYTF.

This clonotype appeared once. The J gene is TRBJ2-4, the V gene TRBV5-5; D is perhaps TRBD2 (5 bases). The V gene lost 4 bases and the J gene lost 0 bases, with 11 bases spanning the gap. Germline CDR1 is SGHKS and CDR2 is YYEKEE (reference sequence). The CDR3 has 15 amino acids. The CDR3 nucleotides read TGTGCCAGCAGCGATGCAGGACTAGCCAAAAACATTCAGTACTTC. It specifies CASSDAGLAKNIQYF.

The genes are TRBV4-3 and TRBJ1-3; D gene ambiguous. The length of the CDR3 is 16 residues. Germline-derived CDR1 and CDR2 are LGHNA and YSLEER. Trimming removed 0 bases from V and 4 bases from J, with 13 bases in between. As DNA, the CDR3 is TGCGCCAGCAGCCAAGATTGGGTAGGGTTCGGAAACACCATATATTTT. Translating it yields CASSQDWVGFGNTIYF.

This clonotype was observed a few times. The V call is TRBV11-1, the J call TRBJ2-1; D gene uncertain. Germline V gene data show CDR1 as SGHAT and CDR2 as FQDESV (reference sequence). The length of the CDR3 is 14 residues. V lost 3 bases to trimming and J lost 4 bases, with 10 bases between them. In DNA, the CDR3 is TGTGCCAGCAGCTTCGGCAGAGAATACAATGAGCAGTTCTTC. Protein sequence: CASSFGREYNEQFF.

The chain couples TRBV28 to TRBJ2-3; possible D gene TRBD1, 5 bases. Germline V gene data show CDR1 as MDHEN and CDR2 as SYDVKM. V gave up 2 bases and J gave up 2 bases, with 17 bases separating them. The CDR3 spans 17 residues. CDR3 residues: CASSLGLGGAYTDTQYF. The CDR3 DNA reads as TGTGCCAGCAGTTTAGGGTTAGGTGGGGCCTACACAGATACGCAGTATTTT.

This clonotype appeared a few times. This chain joins TRBV11-1 and TRBJ2-1; 16 nucleotides line up with TRBD2. The J segment lost 5 bases and the V segment lost 4 bases, leaving 11 bases of the junction unmatched. CDR1 and CDR2 from the germline V gene are SGHAT and FQDESV (reference sequence). The CDR3 extends over 19 amino acids. The CDR3 loop reads CASSSGTSGRVSSHNEQFF. For the CDR3, the DNA is TGTGCCAGCAGCTCTGGGACTAGCGGGAGGGTCAGCAGCCACAATGAGCAGTTCTTC.

The chain links TRBV28 to TRBJ2-6; D gene unclear. Trimming pared 11 bases from V and 0 bases from J, leaving 8 bases between. Germline loops: CDR1 MDHEN, CDR2 SYDVKM. The CDR3 spans 13 residues. CDR3 residues: CASAYSGANVLTF. The CDR3 region has the DNA TGTGCCTCCGCTTACTCTGGGGCCAACGTCCTGACTTTC. The entire variable domain, with the rest obtained from reference TRBV28 and TRBJ2-6, is as follows: DVKVTQSSRYLVKRTGEKVFLECVQDMDHENMFWYRQDPGLGLRLIYFSYDVKMKEKGDIPEGYSVSREKKERFSLILESASTNQTSMYLCASAYSGANVLTFGAGSRLTVL.

The CDR3 reads CASSSTMDRGYEKLFF. The CDR3 nucleotides read TGTGCCAGCAGCTCGACAATGGACAGGGGTTATGAAAAACTGTTTTTT. V usage is TRBV7-2 and J usage is TRBJ1-4; 9 bases fit TRBD1. V lost 4 bases to trimming and J lost 6 bases; unmatched junction nucleotides: 9. Germline lookup yields CDR1 SGHTA and CDR2 FQGNSA. This CDR3 contains 16 residues.

This clonotype turned up a few times. The J gene is TRBJ1-1, the V gene TRBV12-3 or TRBV12-4; weak D call: TRBD1 (5 bases). This CDR3 comprises 13 residues. The ends were cut back, 6 bases at V and 7 bases at J, with 15 bases in the middle. The CDR3 spells CASRIRVIDEAFF. CDR3 nucleotides: TGTGCCAGCAGAATCAGGGTAATTGATGAAGCTTTCTTT.

In its sample, this clonotype was seen many times. The V call is TRBV12-3 or TRBV12-4, the J call TRBJ1-5; D call uncertain. Trimming took 8 bases from V and 2 from J, leaving 7 bases between them. The CDR3 consists of 12 residues. Here the CDR3 DNA reads TGTGCCAGCGCTGTGGGCAATCAGCCCCAGCATTTT. Protein product: CASAVGNQPQHF.

About this clonotype: A junction end diverges from the germline sequence, so it may reflect a read error. The chain is built from TRBV11-2 and TRBJ2-7; D tentatively reads TRBD1 or TRBD2 (5 bases each). This CDR3 spans 16 amino acids. Germline CDR1 SGHAT, CDR2 FQNNGV. This chain's CDR3 is CASSLGGWGSSYEQYF. In DNA form, the CDR3 reads TGTGCCAGCAGCTTAGGGGGGTGGGGCAGCTCCTACGAACAGTACTTC.

This chain uses TRBV9 with TRBJ1-2; 8 bases are a match to TRBD1. The CDR3 extends over 13 amino acids. The ends lost 5 bases at V and 6 bases at J; junction bases unmatched: 6. Germline V gene lookup returns CDR1 SGDLS and CDR2 YYNGEE. Written as DNA, the CDR3 is TGTGCCAGCAGTCGGACAGGGAAGGATGGCTACACCTTC. Translation: CASSRTGKDGYTF.

This clonotype showed up just a few times. The V and J genes are TRBV28 and TRBJ2-7, with 8 bases identical to TRBD1. The CDR3 length is 14 residues. Germline V lookup: CDR1 MDHEN, CDR2 SYDVKM. The V segment lost 5 bases and the J segment 6 bases; nucleotides outside the gene matches: 9. CDR3 nucleotide sequence: TGTGCCAGCAGTCTCCGTGGACAGGGAACCGAGCAGTACTTC. This gives the protein CASSLRGQGTEQYF.

The chain couples TRBV28 to TRBJ2-3; no clear D. V lost 3 bases, J lost 3 bases, and 7 bases lay in between. The CDR3 is 13 amino acids. Germline V gives CDR1 MDHEN, CDR2 SYDVKM. This chain's CDR3 is CASSFPRTDTQYF. The CDR3 region has the DNA TGTGCCAGCAGTTTTCCCCGGACAGATACGCAGTATTTT.

This clonotype was detected many times. The rearrangement links TRBV20-1 to TRBJ1-5, with 8 bases aligning to TRBD1. CDR1 is DFQATT, CDR2 SNEGSKA, per germline (reference sequence). CDR3 length: 13 amino acids. V dropped 5 bases and J dropped 4; count of bases not matched to a gene: 4. CDR3 residues: CSAYQGANQPQHF. For the CDR3, the DNA is TGCAGTGCTTACCAGGGGGCGAATCAGCCCCAGCATTTT.